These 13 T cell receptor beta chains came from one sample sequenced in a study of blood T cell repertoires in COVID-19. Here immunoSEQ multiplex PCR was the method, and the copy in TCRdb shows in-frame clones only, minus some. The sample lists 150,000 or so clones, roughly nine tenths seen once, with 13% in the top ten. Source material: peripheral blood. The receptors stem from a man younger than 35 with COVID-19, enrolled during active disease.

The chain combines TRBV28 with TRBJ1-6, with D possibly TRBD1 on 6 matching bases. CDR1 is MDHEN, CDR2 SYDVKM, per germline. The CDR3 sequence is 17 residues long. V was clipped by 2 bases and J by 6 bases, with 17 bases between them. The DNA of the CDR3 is TGTGCCAGCAGTTTACTCGGACAGCAGGACCTTAATTCACCCCTCCACTTT. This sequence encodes CASSLLGQQDLNSPLHF.

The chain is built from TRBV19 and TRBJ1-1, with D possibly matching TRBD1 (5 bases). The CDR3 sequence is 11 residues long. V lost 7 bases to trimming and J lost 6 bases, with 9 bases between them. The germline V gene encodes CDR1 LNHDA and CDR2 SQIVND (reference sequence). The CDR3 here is CASTGFAEAFF. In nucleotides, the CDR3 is TGTGCCAGTACAGGGTTTGCTGAAGCTTTCTTT.

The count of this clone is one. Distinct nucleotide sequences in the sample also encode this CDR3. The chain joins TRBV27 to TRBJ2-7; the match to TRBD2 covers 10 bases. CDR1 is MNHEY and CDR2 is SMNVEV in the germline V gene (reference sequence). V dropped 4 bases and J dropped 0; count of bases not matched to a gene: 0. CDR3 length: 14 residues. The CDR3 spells CASSWTSGSYEQYF. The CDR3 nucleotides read TGTGCCAGCAGTTGGACTAGCGGCTCCTACGAGCAGTACTTC.

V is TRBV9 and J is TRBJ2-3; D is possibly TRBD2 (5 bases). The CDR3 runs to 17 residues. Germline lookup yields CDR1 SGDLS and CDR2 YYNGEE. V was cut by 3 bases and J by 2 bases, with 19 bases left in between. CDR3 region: CASSGGASGIITDTQYF. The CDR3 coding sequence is TGTGCCAGCAGCGGCGGCGCGAGCGGAATAATCACAGATACGCAGTATTTT.

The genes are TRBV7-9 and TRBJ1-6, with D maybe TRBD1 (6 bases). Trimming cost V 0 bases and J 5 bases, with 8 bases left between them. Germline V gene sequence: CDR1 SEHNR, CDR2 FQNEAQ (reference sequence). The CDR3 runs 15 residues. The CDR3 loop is CASSLATGNNSPLHF. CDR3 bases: TGTGCCAGCAGCTTAGCCACAGGGAATAATTCACCCCTCCACTTT. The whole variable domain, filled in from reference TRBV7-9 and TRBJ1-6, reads DTGVSQNPRHKITKRGQNVTFRCDPISEHNRLYWYRQTLGQGPEFLTYFQNEAQLEKSRLLSDRFSAERPKGSFSTLEIQRTEQGDSAMYLCASSLATGNNSPLHFGNGTRLTVT.

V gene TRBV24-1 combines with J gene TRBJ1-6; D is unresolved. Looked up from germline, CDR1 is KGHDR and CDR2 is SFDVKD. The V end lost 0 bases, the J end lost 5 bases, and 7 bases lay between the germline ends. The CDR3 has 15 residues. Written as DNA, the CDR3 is TGTGCCACCAGTGATTTGAACAGTGATAATTCACCCCTCCACTTT. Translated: CATSDLNSDNSPLHF.

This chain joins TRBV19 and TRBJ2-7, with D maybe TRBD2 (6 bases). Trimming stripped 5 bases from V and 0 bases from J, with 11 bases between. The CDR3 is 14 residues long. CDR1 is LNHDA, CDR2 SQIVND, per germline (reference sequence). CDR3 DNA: TGTGCCAGTAGTTGGGACGGGAGCTCCTACGAGCAGTACTTC. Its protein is CASSWDGSSYEQYF. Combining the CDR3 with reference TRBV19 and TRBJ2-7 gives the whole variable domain DGGITQSPKYLFRKEGQNVTLSCEQNLNHDAMYWYRQDPGQGLRLIYYSQIVNDFQKGDIAEGYSVSREKKESFPLTVTSAQKNPTAFYLCASSWDGSSYEQYFGPGTRLTVT.

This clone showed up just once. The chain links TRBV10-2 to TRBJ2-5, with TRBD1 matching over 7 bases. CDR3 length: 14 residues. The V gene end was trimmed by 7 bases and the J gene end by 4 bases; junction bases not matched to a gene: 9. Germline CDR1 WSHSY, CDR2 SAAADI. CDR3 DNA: TGCGCCAGCAACAAAGAGGGGGCCGGAGAGACCCAGTACTTC. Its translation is CASNKEGAGETQYF.

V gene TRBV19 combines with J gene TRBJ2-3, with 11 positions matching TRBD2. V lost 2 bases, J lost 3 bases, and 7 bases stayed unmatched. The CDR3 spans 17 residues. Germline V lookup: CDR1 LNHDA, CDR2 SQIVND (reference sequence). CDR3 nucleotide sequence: TGTGCCAGTAGTATAAATCCGGGACTAGCGGCTACAGATACGCAGTATTTT. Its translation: CASSINPGLAATDTQYF.

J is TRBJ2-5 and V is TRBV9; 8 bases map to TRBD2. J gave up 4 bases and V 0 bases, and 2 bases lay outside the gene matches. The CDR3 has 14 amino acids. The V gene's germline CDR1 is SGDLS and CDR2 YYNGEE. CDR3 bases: TGTGCCAGCAGCGTAGGGCTAGCGGGAGAGACCCAGTACTTC. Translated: CASSVGLAGETQYF.

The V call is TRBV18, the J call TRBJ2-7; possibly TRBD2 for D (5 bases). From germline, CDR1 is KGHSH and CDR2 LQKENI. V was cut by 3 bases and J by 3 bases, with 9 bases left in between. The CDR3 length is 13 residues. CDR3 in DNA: TGTGCCAGCTCACCCGGACTGGACTACGAGCAGTACTTC. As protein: CASSPGLDYEQYF.

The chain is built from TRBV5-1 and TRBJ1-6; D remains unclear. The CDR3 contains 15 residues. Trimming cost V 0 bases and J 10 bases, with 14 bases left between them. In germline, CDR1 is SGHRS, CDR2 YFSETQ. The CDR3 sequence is CASSLVAGRESPLHF. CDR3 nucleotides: TGCGCCAGCAGCTTGGTTGCTGGGAGAGAGTCACCCCTCCACTTT.

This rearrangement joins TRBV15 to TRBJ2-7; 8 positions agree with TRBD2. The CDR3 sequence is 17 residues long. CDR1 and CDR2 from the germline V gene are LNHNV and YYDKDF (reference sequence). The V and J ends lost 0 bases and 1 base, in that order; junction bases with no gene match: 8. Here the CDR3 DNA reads TGTGCCACCAGCAGAGATGGGTGGGGACTAGAATCCTACGAGCAGTACTTC. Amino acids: CATSRDGWGLESYEQYF.